This T cell receptor (beta chain) derives from a study of CD8 T cells in ankylosing spondylitis. J gave up 1 base and V 1 base, and 3 bases lay outside the gene matches. Germline V CDR1 and CDR2: MNHNS, SASEGT. This CDR3 comprises 15 residues. MiXCR, applied by TCRdb to the 5' RACE reads, yields one record per CDR3 protein. The table has approximately 140,000 distinct CDR3 sequences, under 45% seen once. The TCR originated in a male donor with ankylosing spondylitis. The chain has TRBV6-1 and TRBJ2-7; TRBD1 matches at 8 bases. Source material: synovial fluid, either unsorted or a sorted T cell fraction (not recorded which). The CDR3 reads CASSEDTGGSYEQYF. As DNA, the CDR3 is TGTGCCAGCAGTGAAGACACAGGGGGATCCTACGAGCAGTACTTC.